A selection of T cell receptor beta chains follows, all from one sample in a study of a mutant IDH1 vaccine in newly diagnosed glioma. TCRdb's table, derived via immunoSEQ multiplex PCR, lists solely in-frame clones and lacks some. Of 98,000 or so clones listed, roughly 90% are singletons. Here the sequenced sample was PBMCs, taken from a glioma patient treated with radiotherapy, temozolomide or both. These receptors came from a woman between 45 and 60 years old with glioma. Each CDR3 is given with its conserved first and last residue. Fields, in order: V gene, J gene, D gene, clone size, CDR3 protein, CDR3 DNA. A D gene is named only where the DNA matches it firmly. Clone size appears in some rows only: once, few, many, or a class for an expanded clone.

v_gene: TRBV6-6; j_gene: TRBJ2-7; d_gene: NA; abundance: NA; CDR3aa: CASSTMGGRRYEQYF; CDR3nt: TGTGCCAGCAGTACGATGGGGGGGCGTCGGTACGAGCAGTACTTC
v_gene: TRBV7-3; j_gene: TRBJ2-2; d_gene: NA; abundance: NA; CDR3aa: CASSLSQGRNTGELFF; CDR3nt: TGTGCCAGCAGCTTAAGCCAGGGAAGGAACACCGGGGAGCTGTTTTTT
v_gene: TRBV9; j_gene: TRBJ1-2; d_gene: NA; abundance: NA; CDR3aa: CASSVPYDRRRGYTF; CDR3nt: TGTGCCAGCAGCGTCCCTTATGACAGGAGAAGGGGCTACACCTTC
v_gene: TRBV2; j_gene: TRBJ2-1; d_gene: TRBD2; abundance: NA; CDR3aa: CASSEADGTIFVVEQFF; CDR3nt: TGTGCCAGCAGTGAAGCGGATGGGACTATTTTCGTCGTTGAGCAGTTCTTC
v_gene: TRBV19; j_gene: TRBJ2-1; d_gene: NA; abundance: once; CDR3aa: CASSIGPNDEQFF; CDR3nt: TGTGCCAGTAGTATAGGACCGAACGATGAGCAGTTCTTC
v_gene: TRBV14; j_gene: TRBJ2-1; d_gene: TRBD2; abundance: NA; CDR3aa: CASSRTSPGLWGGNEQFF; CDR3nt: TGTGCCAGCAGCCGCACGTCCCCGGGACTTTGGGGGGGCAATGAGCAGTTCTTC
v_gene: TRBV9; j_gene: TRBJ2-3; d_gene: NA; abundance: once; CDR3aa: CASSVVEGDTQYF; CDR3nt: TGTGCCAGCAGCGTAGTTGAGGGGGATACGCAGTATTTT
v_gene: TRBV7-2; j_gene: TRBJ2-1; d_gene: NA; abundance: NA; CDR3aa: CASSWTTGKNEQFF; CDR3nt: TGTGCCAGCAGCTGGACGACCGGCAAAAATGAGCAGTTCTTC
v_gene: TRBV28; j_gene: TRBJ2-3; d_gene: NA; abundance: NA; CDR3aa: CASITGFRTDTQYF; CDR3nt: TGTGCCAGCATTACGGGATTTCGGACAGATACGCAGTATTTT
v_gene: TRBV9; j_gene: TRBJ2-1; d_gene: TRBD2; abundance: NA; CDR3aa: CASSVEGSSGSYNEQFF; CDR3nt: TGTGCCAGCAGCGTAGAGGGGTCTAGCGGGAGCTACAATGAGCAGTTCTTC
v_gene: TRBV9; j_gene: TRBJ2-3; d_gene: TRBD1; abundance: NA; CDR3aa: CASSVEGQGTDTQYF; CDR3nt: TGTGCCAGCAGCGTAGAAGGACAGGGCACAGATACGCAGTATTTT
v_gene: TRBV7-9; j_gene: TRBJ2-5; d_gene: NA; abundance: NA; CDR3aa: CASRTGQPQETQYF; CDR3nt: TGTGCCAGCAGAACGGGTCAGCCGCAAGAGACCCAGTACTTC
v_gene: TRBV19; j_gene: TRBJ2-4; d_gene: TRBD2; abundance: NA; CDR3aa: CASNEGRAKNIQYF; CDR3nt: TGTGCCAGTAATGAGGGGAGGGCTAAAAACATTCAGTACTTC
v_gene: TRBV14; j_gene: TRBJ1-1; d_gene: TRBD1; abundance: NA; CDR3aa: CASSLWTGTSVEAFF; CDR3nt: TGTGCCAGCAGCCTTTGGACAGGGACGAGTGTGGAAGCTTTCTTT
v_gene: TRBV4-1; j_gene: TRBJ2-2; d_gene: TRBD1; abundance: NA; CDR3aa: CASSHPRTGAGELFF; CDR3nt: TGCGCCAGCAGCCACCCTAGGACAGGGGCCGGGGAGCTGTTTTTT
v_gene: TRBV30; j_gene: TRBJ1-4; d_gene: TRBD1; abundance: NA; CDR3aa: CAWSLKAGGLEKLFF; CDR3nt: TGTGCCTGGAGTCTAAAGGCAGGGGGCTTGGAAAAACTGTTTTTT
v_gene: TRBV6-4; j_gene: TRBJ2-3; d_gene: NA; abundance: few; CDR3aa: CASRPQAEGTQYF; CDR3nt: TGTGCCAGCAGACCCCAGGCGGAAGGAACGCAGTATTTT
v_gene: TRBV2; j_gene: TRBJ1-1; d_gene: TRBD1; abundance: NA; CDR3aa: CASSEPGTGAEAFF; CDR3nt: TGTGCCAGCAGTGAGCCCGGGACAGGCGCTGAAGCTTTCTTT
v_gene: TRBV11-2; j_gene: TRBJ2-3; d_gene: TRBD2; abundance: NA; CDR3aa: CASSLEGSGRRDTQYF; CDR3nt: TGTGCCAGCAGCTTAGAGGGTAGCGGGAGACGAGATACGCAGTATTTT
v_gene: TRBV5-6; j_gene: TRBJ1-5; d_gene: NA; abundance: few; CDR3aa: CASSPGGNQPQHF; CDR3nt: TGTGCCAGCAGCCCTGGGGGCAACCAGCCCCAGCATTTT
v_gene: TRBV19; j_gene: TRBJ2-1; d_gene: NA; abundance: NA; CDR3aa: CASSIRDLGGEQFF; CDR3nt: TGTGCCAGTAGTATTCGGGACTTGGGGGGTGAGCAGTTCTTC
v_gene: TRBV5-1; j_gene: TRBJ2-7; d_gene: TRBD1; abundance: NA; CDR3aa: CASSSDRGYEQYF; CDR3nt: TGCGCCAGCAGCTCGGACAGGGGCTACGAGCAGTACTTC
v_gene: TRBV19; j_gene: TRBJ2-1; d_gene: NA; abundance: once; CDR3aa: CASSFRPPPNEQFF; CDR3nt: TGTGCCAGTAGTTTCCGCCCCCCCCCGAATGAGCAGTTCTTC
v_gene: TRBV5-4; j_gene: TRBJ1-3; d_gene: NA; abundance: once; CDR3aa: CASSLQGGWNTGNTIYF; CDR3nt: TGTGCCAGCAGCCTCCAGGGAGGGTGGAATACTGGAAACACCATATATTTT
v_gene: TRBV19; j_gene: TRBJ1-5; d_gene: NA; abundance: NA; CDR3aa: CASSRRQNQPQHF; CDR3nt: TGTGCCAGTAGTCGCCGTCAGAATCAGCCCCAGCATTTT
v_gene: TRBV2; j_gene: TRBJ2-2; d_gene: NA; abundance: once; CDR3aa: CASSDRDSPGGELFF; CDR3nt: TGTGCCAGCAGTGACCGGGACTCTCCTGGCGGGGAGCTGTTTTTT
v_gene: TRBV9; j_gene: TRBJ1-1; d_gene: NA; abundance: NA; CDR3aa: CASSVGSGDVMDTEAFF; CDR3nt: TGTGCCAGCAGCGTAGGTTCGGGGGACGTAATGGACACTGAAGCTTTCTTT
v_gene: TRBV5-4; j_gene: TRBJ1-2; d_gene: TRBD1; abundance: NA; CDR3aa: CASSWGQQGIDYGYTF; CDR3nt: TGTGCCAGCAGCTGGGGTCAACAGGGGATTGACTATGGCTACACCTTC
v_gene: TRBV7-9; j_gene: TRBJ1-5; d_gene: NA; abundance: NA; CDR3aa: CASSLQGTQPQHF; CDR3nt: TGTGCCAGCAGCCTGCAGGGTACTCAGCCCCAGCATTTT
v_gene: TRBV7-7; j_gene: TRBJ2-5; d_gene: NA; abundance: NA; CDR3aa: CASSFRELGETQYF; CDR3nt: TGTGCTAGCAGCTTTAGGGAGTTGGGAGAGACCCAGTACTTC
v_gene: TRBV27; j_gene: TRBJ2-3; d_gene: NA; abundance: NA; CDR3aa: CASSLTGAPDTQYF; CDR3nt: TGTGCCAGCAGTTTAACGGGAGCCCCAGATACGCAGTATTTT
v_gene: TRBV7-9; j_gene: TRBJ2-7; d_gene: NA; abundance: NA; CDR3aa: CASSLPGTYEQYF; CDR3nt: TGTGCCAGCAGCTTGCCAGGGACCTACGAGCAGTACTTC
v_gene: TRBV5-1; j_gene: TRBJ2-3; d_gene: TRBD1; abundance: NA; CDR3aa: CASEHSPDRASTDTQYF; CDR3nt: TGCGCCAGCGAACACTCCCCGGACAGGGCAAGCACAGATACGCAGTATTTT
v_gene: TRBV11-2; j_gene: TRBJ1-1; d_gene: TRBD1; abundance: NA; CDR3aa: CASSLNRGLGNTEAFF; CDR3nt: TGTGCCAGCAGCTTAAACAGGGGACTAGGGAACACTGAAGCTTTCTTT
v_gene: TRBV10-2; j_gene: TRBJ2-1; d_gene: TRBD2; abundance: NA; CDR3aa: CASMWLAGGDEQFF; CDR3nt: TGCGCCAGCATGTGGCTAGCGGGGGGCGATGAGCAGTTCTTC